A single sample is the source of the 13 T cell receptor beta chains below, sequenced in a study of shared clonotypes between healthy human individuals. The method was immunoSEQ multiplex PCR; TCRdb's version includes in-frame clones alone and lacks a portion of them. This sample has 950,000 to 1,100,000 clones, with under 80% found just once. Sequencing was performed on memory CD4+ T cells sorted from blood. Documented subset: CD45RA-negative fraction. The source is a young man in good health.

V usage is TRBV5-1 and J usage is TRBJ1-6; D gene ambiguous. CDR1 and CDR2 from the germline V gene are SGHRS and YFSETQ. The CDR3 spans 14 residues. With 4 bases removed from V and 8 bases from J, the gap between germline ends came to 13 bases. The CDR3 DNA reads TGCGCCAGCAGCAGGAACCCTGGGGATTCACCCCTCCACTTT. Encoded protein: CASSRNPGDSPLHF.

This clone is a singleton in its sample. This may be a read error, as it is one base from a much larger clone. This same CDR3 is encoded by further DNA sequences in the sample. CDR3 in DNA: TGCGCCAGCACCGACCTTAGCGTCTGGAGTTCCTACGAGCAGTACTTC. This translates into CASTDLSVWSSYEQYF. The genes are TRBV10-2 and TRBJ2-7; D may be TRBD2 (5 bases). Trimming removed 7 bases from V and 1 base from J, with 20 bases in between. In germline, CDR1 is WSHSY, CDR2 SAAADI. The CDR3 runs to 16 residues.

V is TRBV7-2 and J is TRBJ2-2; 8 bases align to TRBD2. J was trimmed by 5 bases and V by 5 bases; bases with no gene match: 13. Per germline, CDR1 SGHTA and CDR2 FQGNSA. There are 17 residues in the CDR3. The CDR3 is CASSAYSGLGGTGELFF. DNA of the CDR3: TGTGCCAGCAGCGCCTACTCGGGACTAGGCGGGACCGGGGAGCTGTTTTTT.

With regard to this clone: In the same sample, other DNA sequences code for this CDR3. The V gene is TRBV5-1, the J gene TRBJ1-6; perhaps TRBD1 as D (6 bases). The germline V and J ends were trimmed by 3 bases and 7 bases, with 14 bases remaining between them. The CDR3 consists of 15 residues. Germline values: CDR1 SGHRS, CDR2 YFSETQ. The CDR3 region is CASSSGQGYNSPLHF. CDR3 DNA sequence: TGCGCCAGCAGCTCGGGACAAGGTTACAATTCACCCCTCCACTTT.

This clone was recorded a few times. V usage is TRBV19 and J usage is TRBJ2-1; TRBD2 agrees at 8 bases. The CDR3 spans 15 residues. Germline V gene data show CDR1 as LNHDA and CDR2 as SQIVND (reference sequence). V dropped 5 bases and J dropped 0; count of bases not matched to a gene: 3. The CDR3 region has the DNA TGTGCCAGTAGTGCACTAGCGGCCTCCTACAATGAGCAGTTCTTC. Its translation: CASSALAASYNEQFF.

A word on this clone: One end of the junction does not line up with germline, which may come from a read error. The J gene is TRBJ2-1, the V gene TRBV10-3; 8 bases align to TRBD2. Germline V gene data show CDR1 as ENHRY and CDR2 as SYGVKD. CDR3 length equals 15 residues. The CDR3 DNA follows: TGTGCCATCAGTGAGTCTAGCGGGGTCTACGATGAGCAGTTCTTC. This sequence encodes CAISESSGVYDEQFF.

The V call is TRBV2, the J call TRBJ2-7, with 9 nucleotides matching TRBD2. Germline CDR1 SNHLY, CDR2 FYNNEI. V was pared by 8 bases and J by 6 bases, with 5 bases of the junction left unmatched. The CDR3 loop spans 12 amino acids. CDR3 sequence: CASGLAGSEQYF. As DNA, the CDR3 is TGTGCCAGCGGTCTAGCGGGGAGCGAGCAGTACTTC.

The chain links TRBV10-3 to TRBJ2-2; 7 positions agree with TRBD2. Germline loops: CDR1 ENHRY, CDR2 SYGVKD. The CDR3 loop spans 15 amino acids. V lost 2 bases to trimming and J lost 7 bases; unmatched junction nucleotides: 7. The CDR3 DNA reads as TGTGCCATCAGTGAGGCAGGCAGGGAGGGCGGGGAGCTGTTTTTT. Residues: CAISEAGREGGELFF.

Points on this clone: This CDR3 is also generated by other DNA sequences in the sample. The CDR3 protein is CAWSKGQGNSPLHF. CDR3 nucleotides: TGTGCCTGGAGTAAGGGACAGGGTAATTCACCCCTCCACTTT. This rearrangement joins TRBV30 to TRBJ1-6, with 9 bases aligning to TRBD1. The CDR3 covers 14 residues. Per the germline V gene, CDR1 is GTSNPN and CDR2 is SVGIG (reference sequence). Germline trimming cut 2 bases from V and 6 bases from J; bases unmatched to any gene: 2.

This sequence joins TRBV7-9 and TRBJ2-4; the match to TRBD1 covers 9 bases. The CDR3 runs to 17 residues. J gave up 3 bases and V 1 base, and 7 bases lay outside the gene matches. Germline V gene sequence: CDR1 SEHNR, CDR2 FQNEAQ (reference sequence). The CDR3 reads CASSLGTGDFGKNIQYF. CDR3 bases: TGTGCCAGCAGCTTAGGGACAGGGGATTTCGGCAAAAACATTCAGTACTTC.

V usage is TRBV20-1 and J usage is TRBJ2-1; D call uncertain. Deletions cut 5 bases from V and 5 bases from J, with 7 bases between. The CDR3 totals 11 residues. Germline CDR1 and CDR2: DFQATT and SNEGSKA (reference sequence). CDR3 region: CSAGPHNEQFF. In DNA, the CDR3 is TGCAGTGCTGGGCCCCACAATGAGCAGTTCTTC.

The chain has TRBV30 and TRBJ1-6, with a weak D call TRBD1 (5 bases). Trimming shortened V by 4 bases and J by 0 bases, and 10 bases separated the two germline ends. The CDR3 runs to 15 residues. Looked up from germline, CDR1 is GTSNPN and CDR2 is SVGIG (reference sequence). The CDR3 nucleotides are TGTGCCTGGAAGGGGTTAAGCTCCTATAATTCACCCCTCCACTTT. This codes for CAWKGLSSYNSPLHF. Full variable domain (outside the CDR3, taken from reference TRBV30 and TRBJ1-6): SQTIHQWPATLVQPVGSPLSLECTVEGTSNPNLYWYRQAAGRGLQLLFYSVGIGQISSEVPQNLSASRPQDRQFILSSKKLLLSDSGFYLCAWKGLSSYNSPLHFGNGTRLTVT.

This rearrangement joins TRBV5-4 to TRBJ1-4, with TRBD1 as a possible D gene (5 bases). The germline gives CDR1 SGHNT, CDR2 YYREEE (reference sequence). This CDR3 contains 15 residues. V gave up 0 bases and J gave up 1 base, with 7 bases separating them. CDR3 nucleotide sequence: TGTGCCAGCAGCTTGGCTGGGGGAACTAATGAAAAACTGTTTTTT. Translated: CASSLAGGTNEKLFF.